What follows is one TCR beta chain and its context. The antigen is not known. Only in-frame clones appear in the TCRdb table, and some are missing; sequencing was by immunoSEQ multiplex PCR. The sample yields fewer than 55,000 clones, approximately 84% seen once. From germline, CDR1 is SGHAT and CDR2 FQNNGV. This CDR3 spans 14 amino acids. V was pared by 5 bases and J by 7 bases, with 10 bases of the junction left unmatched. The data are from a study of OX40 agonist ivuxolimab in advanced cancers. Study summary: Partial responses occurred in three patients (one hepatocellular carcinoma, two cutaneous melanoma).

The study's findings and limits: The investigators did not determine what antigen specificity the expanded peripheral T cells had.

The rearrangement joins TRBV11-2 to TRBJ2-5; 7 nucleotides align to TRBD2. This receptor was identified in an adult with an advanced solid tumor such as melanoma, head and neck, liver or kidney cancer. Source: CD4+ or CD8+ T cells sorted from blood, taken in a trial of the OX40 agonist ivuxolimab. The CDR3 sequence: CASSPFAGVATQYF. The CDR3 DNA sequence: TGTGCCAGCAGCCCTTTCGCGGGAGTAGCGACCCAGTACTTC.